The rows below give T cell receptor beta chains drawn from one sample of a study of cytomegalovirus exposure and HLA in healthy donors. The repertoire was sequenced with immunoSEQ multiplex PCR; TCRdb's copy has only in-frame clones and lacks some. Here the sample spans about 260,000 clones, roughly two thirds being singletons. Input material: PBMCs. The receptor source for this set is a female donor in good health and CMV-seronegative. Each CDR3 is given without its conserved first and last residue. The D gene is left open where the match is weak.

TRBV10-3,TRBJ2-7,.,10,AISVRAYEQY
TRBV10-3,TRBJ2-1,TRBD2,13,AITKGLAGPNEQF
TRBV2,TRBJ1-6,.,14,ASMFSLEGQNSPLH
TRBV7-3,TRBJ2-5,.,11,ASSPTGQETQY
TRBV5-1,TRBJ2-7,TRBD2,12,ASRYVAGAYEQY
TRBV6-5,TRBJ2-7,TRBD1,11,ASRRGRSYEQY
TRBV5-4,TRBJ2-3,TRBD2,14,ASSLGGRAGTDTQY
TRBV7-2,TRBJ2-7,.,13,ASSRGLYMGYEQY
TRBV7-8,TRBJ1-2,.,12,ASSPDLSLYGYT
TRBV28,TRBJ1-5,TRBD1,13,ASGRLDREEQPQH
TRBV6-4,TRBJ2-1,TRBD2,10,ASRTSTGEQF
TRBV15,TRBJ2-7,.,10,ATSSTTYEQY
TRBV19,TRBJ2-1,.,11,ASSRLRGNEQF
TRBV5-1,TRBJ2-1,TRBD2,13,ASSLSGTSGNEQF
TRBV6-1,TRBJ1-1,TRBD1,12,ASRVQGASTEAF
TRBV5-1,TRBJ2-2,.,12,ASKRRENTGELF
TRBV5-4,TRBJ2-5,TRBD2,14,ASSLGGLAGEETQY
TRBV19,TRBJ2-5,TRBD1,12,ASSRTGLAETQY
TRBV6-5,TRBJ2-7,TRBD2,12,ASSPQRESYEQY
TRBV7-8,TRBJ2-7,TRBD1,10,ASSSTGAEQY
TRBV15,TRBJ2-3,.,12,ATSTNSVTDTQY
TRBV4-2,TRBJ1-2,.,13,ASSQDYGRDYGYT
TRBV28,TRBJ2-3,TRBD2,12,ASSRSGSQDTQY
TRBV2,TRBJ2-5,TRBD1,12,ASSSGQGWETQY
TRBV5-4,TRBJ2-7,.,12,ASSLIAPRNEQY
TRBV28,TRBJ1-1,.,14,ASSKHGAAMNTEAF
TRBV4-2,TRBJ2-1,TRBD1,14,ASSQDPGTGSHEQF
TRBV7-7,TRBJ2-7,.,13,ASSLAPIGGYEQY
TRBV6-1,TRBJ1-2,TRBD1,13,ASSEGPGTANGYT
TRBV7-8,TRBJ1-4,TRBD1,17,ASSLQPGQEGRANEKLF
TRBV5-1,TRBJ1-2,.,12,ASSLEGRGVSYT
TRBV4-2,TRBJ1-1,.,12,ASSLTTGSPEAF
TRBV11-2,TRBJ1-2,TRBD1,14,ASSYLKGARDYGYT
TRBV6-1,TRBJ1-3,TRBD1,13,ASRDRGTSGNTIY
TRBV6-1,TRBJ2-3,TRBD2,13,ASSGLASSTDTQY
TRBV27,TRBJ1-2,.,9,ASSNRFGYT
TRBV30,TRBJ1-4,.,9,AWSVKEKLF
TRBV19,TRBJ1-5,TRBD1,14,ASSSAGTGFNQPQH
TRBV18,TRBJ2-3,.,11,ASSRGATDTQY
TRBV27,TRBJ2-7,TRBD2,17,ASSRRLAGGSLPSYEQY
TRBV5-4,TRBJ2-3,.,13,ASSRGLPRTDTQY
TRBV7-9,TRBJ2-3,.,13,ASSPRSGGPDTQY
TRBV4-2,TRBJ1-2,.,13,ASSQEGTANYGYT
TRBV7-9,TRBJ2-1,.,17,ASSSPKTGATWSYNEQF
TRBV11-3,TRBJ2-7,TRBD1,13,ASSYEQGAWYEQY
TRBV7-9,TRBJ1-4,.,9,ASSPREKLF
TRBV11-2,TRBJ2-7,TRBD1,13,ASSFPGTGVYEQY
TRBV7-9,TRBJ2-2,TRBD2,11,ASRGTIGGELF
TRBV7-2,TRBJ2-7,.,12,ASSYRFVAYEQY